This TCR beta chain was captured in a study of shared clonotypes between healthy human individuals. On the study more broadly: Researchers drew samples from two women and three men aged 18 to 49.

All donors qualified as healthy HIV-negative adults and had experienced no recent acute infections or vaccinations. The protocol was immunoSEQ multiplex PCR, while the TCRdb copy is restricted to in-frame clones and leaves out a portion. Altogether 2 million to 2.5 million clones are present, around 90% being singletons, with the ten largest covering roughly 0.34%. Germline values: CDR1 MDHEN, CDR2 SYDVKM. The CDR3 spans 16 residues. The V and J ends lost 7 bases and 2 bases respectively, with 19 bases between them. Specimen: naive CD4+ T cells from PBMCs. Subset: CD45RA+ positively selected. This TCR came from a young man in good health. Some clones in this sample may be carry-over from other donors' samples. The V call is TRBV28, the J call TRBJ2-3; tentative D call: TRBD2 (5 bases). CDR3 protein: CASTKGLAGLTDTQYF. CDR3 DNA sequence: TGTGCCAGCACCAAGGGCCTGGCGGGCCTCACAGATACGCAGTATTTT.